What follows are 19 T cell receptor beta chains derived from one specimen sequenced in a study of vaccination effects on CD4 cells after COVID-19. TCRdb's copy holds only in-frame clones and misses some; the assay was immunoSEQ multiplex PCR. Of fewer than 90,000 clones detected, roughly two thirds appear once; the ten largest clones hold about 5%. Sequencing in the ViraFEST assay came after antigen-specific CD4+ T cells had been expanded with viral peptide pools, which were used to stimulate PBMC. Researchers isolated CD4+ T cells once approximately ten days of culture had elapsed. This individual tested PCR-positive for SARS-CoV-2 infection between March and December 2020. These receptors have no known antigen. The sequencing used CD4+ T cells from PBMCs cultured with HIV peptides, collected before COVID-19 vaccination. The sample's subset: HIV-1 Nef peptide pool negative control/reference culture. Receptors were obtained from a human donor who had a prior SARS-CoV-2 infection.

The V call is TRBV3-1 (or the pseudogene TRBV3-2), the J call TRBJ2-6, with a tentative D call TRBD1 (6 bases). Germline values: CDR1 LGHDT, CDR2 YNNKEL (reference sequence). V was shortened by 7 bases and J by 0 bases, with 16 bases between the two germline ends. This CDR3 is 17 amino acids long. CDR3 amino acids: CASTNVTGYSGANVLTF. CDR3 sequence (DNA): TGTGCCAGCACCAATGTAACAGGGTACTCTGGGGCCAACGTCCTGACTTTC.

The chain has TRBV19 and TRBJ2-5; the D is unclear. The CDR3 contains 13 residues. Per germline, CDR1 LNHDA and CDR2 SQIVND (reference sequence). The V end was cut by 0 bases, the J end by 9 bases, with 11 bases between. CDR3 amino acids: CASSIDEVTAQYF. The DNA of the CDR3 is TGTGCCAGTAGTATAGATGAGGTAACTGCCCAGTACTTC.

This chain connects TRBV11-3 to TRBJ2-7; a weak D match, TRBD1 (5 bases). V lost 5 bases, J lost 6 bases, and 17 bases lay in between. Germline V gene lookup returns CDR1 SGHNT and CDR2 YENEEA. This CDR3 spans 14 amino acids. CDR3 region: CASSLNVQGLEQYF. The CDR3 bases are TGTGCCAGCAGCCTTAACGTTCAGGGTCTCGAGCAGTACTTC.

This chain joins TRBV4-2 and TRBJ2-6, with 10 bases identical to TRBD2. This CDR3 contains 19 residues. Germline V CDR1 and CDR2: LGHNA, YNFKEQ. V gave up 0 bases and J gave up 1 base; unmatched junction bases: 6. The CDR3 region has the DNA TGTGCCAGCAGCCAAGATCCCCTAGCGGGAGCTTCTGGGGCCAACGTCCTGACTTTC. Residues: CASSQDPLAGASGANVLTF.

Only a few counts were recorded for this clone. The V and J genes are TRBV7-2 and TRBJ2-5, with D perhaps given as TRBD1 or TRBD2 (5 bases each). The ends were cut back, 6 bases at V and 1 base at J, with 12 bases in the middle. Germline lookup yields CDR1 SGHTA and CDR2 FQGNSA. The CDR3 has 14 amino acids. CDR3 nucleotide sequence: TGTGCCAGCAGAGGGAGACAGCCCCAAGAGACCCAGTACTTC. This gives the protein CASRGRQPQETQYF.

The chain couples TRBV29-1 to TRBJ2-3, with 11 nucleotides matching TRBD2. CDR1 and CDR2 (germline): SQVTM, ANQGSEA. The CDR3 is 14 amino acids. Trimming took 7 bases from V and 2 from J; bases not matched to a gene: 5. CDR3 bases: TGCAGCGCCTCGACTAGCGGGGTCACAGATACGCAGTATTTT. This sequence encodes CSASTSGVTDTQYF.

In its sample, this clone was seen a few times. The chain is built from TRBV11-1 and TRBJ1-6; 9 nucleotides agree with TRBD1. Germline V gene sequence: CDR1 SGHAT, CDR2 FQDESV (reference sequence). The CDR3 has 14 amino acids. Trimming cost V 5 bases and J 8 bases; bases outside gene matches: 4. CDR3 sequence (DNA): TGTGCCAGCAGCACGACAGGGGGGGATTCACCCCTCCACTTT. As protein: CASSTTGGDSPLHF.

This chain uses TRBV5-5 with TRBJ1-6; 9 nucleotides match TRBD1. The CDR3 consists of 14 residues. Trimming cost V 4 bases and J 8 bases; bases outside gene matches: 4. Germline V gene sequence: CDR1 SGHKS, CDR2 YYEKEE (reference sequence). The CDR3 reads CASSTGQGHSPLHF. Here the CDR3 DNA reads TGTGCCAGCAGCACGGGACAGGGACATTCACCCCTCCACTTT. Looking up the rest from reference TRBV5-5 and TRBJ1-6 gives the full variable domain: DAGVTQSPTHLIKTRGQQVTLRCSPISGHKSVSWYQQVLGQGPQFIFQYYEKEERGRGNFPDRFSARQFPNYSSELNVNALLLGDSALYLCASSTGQGHSPLHFGNGTRLTVT.

This sequence joins TRBV30 and TRBJ1-4, with D possibly matching TRBD1 (5 bases). Trimming took 1 base from V and 7 from J, leaving 16 bases between them. The CDR3 totals 15 residues. Germline V CDR1 and CDR2: GTSNPN, SVGIG (reference sequence). The CDR3 loop is CAWSARGGWGEKLFF. Written as DNA, the CDR3 is TGTGCCTGGAGTGCGAGGGGTGGGTGGGGTGAAAAACTGTTTTTT.

This clone was detected a few times. The chain joins TRBV25-1 to TRBJ1-1, with D possibly being TRBD1 (5 bases). The CDR3 is 14 residues long. The V and J ends lost 4 bases and 1 base respectively, with 10 bases between them. Looked up from germline, CDR1 is MGHDK and CDR2 is SYGVNS. The CDR3 region is CASSVGRSNTEAFF. The CDR3 DNA is TGTGCCAGCAGTGTGGGACGGTCGAACACTGAAGCTTTCTTT.

V is TRBV6-5 and J is TRBJ2-5; the D is unclear. Germline V lookup: CDR1 MNHEY, CDR2 SVGAGI. V lost 0 bases and J lost 5, with 10 bases in between. The CDR3 is 14 amino acids. This CDR3 reads CASSYSARVETQYF. For the CDR3, the DNA is TGTGCCAGCAGTTACTCGGCAAGGGTGGAGACCCAGTACTTC.

V and J are TRBV18 and TRBJ2-2; D might be TRBD2 (5 bases). The CDR3 extends over 13 amino acids. V dropped 6 bases and J dropped 5 bases, with 10 bases sitting between them. CDR1 KGHSH and CDR2 LQKENI come from the germline V gene. The CDR3 DNA reads as TGTGCCAGCTCCCTATCGGGGACCGGGGAGCTGTTTTTT. It yields the protein CASSLSGTGELFF. The complete variable domain, with remaining parts taken from reference TRBV18 and TRBJ2-2, reads NAGVMQNPRHLVRRRGQEARLRCSPMKGHSHVYWYRQLPEEGLKFMVYLQKENIIDESGMPKERFSAEFPKEGPSILRIQQVVRGDSAAYFCASSLSGTGELFFGEGSRLTVL.

The chain employs TRBV5-4 and TRBJ2-3, with TRBD1 matching over 7 bases. The CDR3 spans 15 residues. Germline V CDR1 and CDR2: SGHNT, YYREEE (reference sequence). Unmatched junction bases numbered 11, after V lost 9 bases and J lost 1 base. DNA of the CDR3: TGTGCCACTCGCCGACAGGGATCGGGCACAGATACGCAGTATTTT. It is translated as CATRRQGSGTDTQYF.

This clone was observed once. Other DNA sequences in the sample encode the same CDR3. The CDR3: CASSSGQGGYGYTF. The CDR3 DNA sequence: TGCGCCAGCAGCTCTGGACAGGGGGGCTATGGCTACACCTTC. The chain recombines TRBV5-1 with TRBJ1-2; 10 bases are a match to TRBD1. The V gene's germline CDR1 is SGHRS and CDR2 YFSETQ. This CDR3 comprises 14 residues. Losses at the gene ends were 3 bases for V and 4 bases for J; bases not matched to a gene: 3.

This clone was observed a handful of times. The chain carries TRBV24-1 and TRBJ2-3, with 8 positions matching TRBD2. CDR1 is KGHDR and CDR2 is SFDVKD in the germline V gene. V shed 5 bases, J shed 5 bases, and the junction held 5 bases outside the gene matches. The CDR3 consists of 14 residues. The CDR3 DNA follows: TGTGCCACCAGTGCGCGACTAGCGCAAGATACGCAGTATTTT. As protein: CATSARLAQDTQYF.

J is TRBJ2-5 and V is TRBV7-2; D unresolved. This CDR3 is 12 amino acids long. Trimming cost V 2 bases and J 4 bases, with 5 bases left between them. The germline gives CDR1 SGHTA, CDR2 FQGNSA. The CDR3 DNA follows: TGTGCCAGCAGCTTAATTGGAGAGACCCAGTACTTC. It encodes CASSLIGETQYF.

The rearrangement joins TRBV6-6 to TRBJ2-3; D is undetermined. This CDR3 has 13 amino acids. Trimming took off 4 bases at V and 2 bases at J, with 7 bases between the two ends. From germline, CDR1 is MNHNY and CDR2 SVGAGI (reference sequence). As DNA, the CDR3 is TGTGCCAGCAGTTTCAGTTACACAGATACGCAGTATTTT. Translated: CASSFSYTDTQYF.

The CDR3 is CASSPLFQPQHF. In DNA, the CDR3 is TGTGCCAGTAGTCCCCTGTTTCAGCCCCAGCATTTT. This rearrangement joins TRBV19 to TRBJ1-5; D unclear. V was pared by 5 bases and J by 6 bases, with 8 bases between. The CDR3 extends over 12 amino acids. The V gene's germline CDR1 is LNHDA and CDR2 SQIVND (reference sequence).

The V call is TRBV4-1, the J call TRBJ1-1; TRBD1 is a possible D gene (5 bases). Germline CDR1 reads MGHRA; CDR2 reads YSYEKL. CDR3 length: 17 residues. Between the trimmed V and J ends, which lost 8 bases and 4 bases, there was a span of 26 bases. The CDR3 nucleotides are TGCGCCAGCGCCATAACAGGTTACCGAGAGGAAAGCACTGAAGCTTTCTTT. Protein sequence: CASAITGYREESTEAFF.